This TCR beta chain was found in a study of blood T cell repertoires in COVID-19. Recruitment covered about 25 US areas and drew participants whose ages spanned roughly 18 to 95 years. Each participant's cohort was designated according to participant-reported clinical history. Resolution of symptoms, clearance, or two negative PCRs was present in recovered Cohort 3 donors. Per the original methods: Reference gene primer amplification in the assay estimated nucleated cell counts. The data were produced by immunoSEQ multiplex PCR, yet TCRdb's version contains in-frame clones alone and is incomplete. V, J and clone size derive from that table, while D and trimming were established from the DNA sequence. The data show some 400,000 clones, around 92% seen once. The germline gives CDR1 SGHRS, CDR2 YFSETQ. V gave up 0 bases and J gave up 7 bases; unmatched junction bases: 5. The length of the CDR3 is 14 residues.

The rearrangement links TRBV5-1 to TRBJ1-2; the match to TRBD1 covers 8 bases. The receptor was isolated from a young woman who had recovered from COVID-19. Sequencing input: PBMCs or T cells enriched from blood (not recorded which). The CDR3 protein is CASSLGQGRAGYTF. The CDR3 DNA sequence: TGCGCCAGCAGCTTGGGACAGGGGAGGGCTGGCTACACCTTC.